The entry below gives a single T cell receptor beta chain sequence along with its context. MiXCR was run by TCRdb on the RT-PCR reads, yielding one entry per CDR3 protein. The sample lists 550,000 to 750,000 distinct CDR3 sequences, about 14% seen once, with about 3.6% in the top ten. This CDR3 contains 13 residues. The trim removed 7 bases at V and 3 bases at J, leaving 6 bases unmatched. Germline CDR1 reads SGHTA; CDR2 reads FQGNSA. The TCR sequence derives from a female donor in good health, serving as a healthy control. The sequenced sample was memory CD4+ T cells from blood. The chain joins TRBV7-2 to TRBJ2-7; TRBD1 agrees at 7 bases. The CDR3 bases are TGTGCCAGCACCCCGGGACAGTACTACGAGCAGTACTTC. Protein sequence: CASTPGQYYEQYF. Full variable domain (remainder filled in from reference TRBV7-2 and TRBJ2-7): GAGVSQSPSNKVTEKGKDVELRCDPISGHTALYWYRQSLGQGLEFLIYFQGNSAPDKSGLPSDRFSAERTGGSVSTLTIQRTQQEDSAVYLCASTPGQYYEQYFGPGTRLTVT.